Each of the 32 T cell receptor beta chains below was sequenced from the same sample in a study of blood T cells in healthy people across ages. Primed by a sample-barcoded 5' primer and a J-beta primer mix, a second PCR proceeded for roughly 6 to 12 cycles. TCRdb re-analysed the 5' RACE reads in MiXCR, keeping a single row per CDR3 protein. This sample has 800,000 to 950,000 distinct CDR3 sequences, with about 29% found just once. The sample was also reused in another study, on T cells of mothers and their children.

Specimen: blood. The receptors were sampled from a woman aged 40 to 50 in good health.

A word on this clonotype: This may be a read error, as it is one base from a much larger clone. This chain joins TRBV10-3 and TRBJ1-1; D possibly corresponds to TRBD1 (5 bases). The CDR3 has 14 residues. Germline assignment: CDR1 ENHRY and CDR2 SYGVKD. CDR3 nucleotide sequence: TGTACCGTCGGCCCAGGGCTCATGAACACTGAAGCTTTCTTT. Encoded protein: CTVGPGLMNTEAFF.

The V call is TRBV7-9, the J call TRBJ2-7; D is perhaps TRBD2 (5 bases). Germline values: CDR1 SEHNR, CDR2 FQNEAQ (reference sequence). The CDR3 has 14 amino acids. The V gene lost 5 bases and the J gene lost 11 bases, with 22 bases spanning the gap. The CDR3 loop reads CASSTPGRPSGEYF. DNA of the CDR3: TGTGCCAGCAGCACCCCCGGGCGACCATCCGGGGAGTACTTC. Supplemented by reference TRBV7-9 and TRBJ2-7, the full variable domain reads DTGVSQNPRHKITKRGQNVTFRCDPISEHNRLYWYRQTLGQGPEFLTYFQNEAQLEKSRLLSDRFSAERPKGSFSTLEIQRTEQGDSAMYLCASSTPGRPSGEYFGPGTRLTVT.

This chain connects TRBV11-2 to TRBJ1-2, with D uncertain. Germline loops: CDR1 SGHAT, CDR2 FQNNGV. The CDR3 is 15 amino acids. The V and J ends lost 0 bases and 2 bases respectively, with 10 bases between them. The CDR3, as DNA: TGTGCCAGCAGCTTAGACAGAAGATTGAACTATGGCTACACCTTC. Its translation: CASSLDRRLNYGYTF.

This clonotype was seen repeatedly, ten times or more. The V and J genes are TRBV10-3 and TRBJ2-7; 8 bases are shared with TRBD1. J was trimmed by 6 bases and V by 8 bases; bases with no gene match: 6. The CDR3 totals 12 residues. CDR1 is ENHRY, CDR2 SYGVKD, per germline. This CDR3 reads CAIGQGAREQYF. In DNA, the CDR3 is TGTGCCATCGGTCAGGGGGCACGCGAGCAGTACTTC.

This clonotype has at least ten counts. V and J are TRBV29-1 and TRBJ2-5; no reliable D call. The germline V and J ends were trimmed by 3 bases and 3 bases, with 8 bases remaining between them. The length of the CDR3 is 12 residues. Germline V gives CDR1 SQVTM, CDR2 ANQGSEA. The CDR3 spells CSVDWAEETQYF. The CDR3 DNA reads TGCAGCGTTGACTGGGCAGAAGAGACCCAGTACTTC.

The chain combines TRBV9 with TRBJ2-7; D call uncertain. The length of the CDR3 is 13 residues. Germline CDR1 and CDR2: SGDLS and YYNGEE. The germline V and J ends were trimmed by 0 bases and 5 bases, with 9 bases remaining between them. CDR3 protein: CASSVAGLDEQYF. The CDR3 nucleotides are TGTGCCAGCAGCGTAGCTGGGTTGGACGAGCAGTACTTC. Filled out from reference TRBV9 and TRBJ2-7, the complete variable domain reads DSGVTQTPKHLITATGQRVTLRCSPRSGDLSVYWYQQSLDQGLQFLIQYYNGEERAKGNILERFSAQQFPDLHSELNLSSLELGDSALYFCASSVAGLDEQYFGPGTRLTVT.

As to this clonotype: A single base separates this from a much larger clone, so it may be a read error. The chain couples TRBV10-3 to TRBJ2-6; TRBD1 aligns across 7 bases. The CDR3 covers 19 residues. Germline V lookup: CDR1 ENHRY, CDR2 SYGVKD. In DNA, the CDR3 is TGTGCCATCGGTGAGTCCCCCGGGCCAGGGGGTACTGGGGCCAACGTCCTGACTTTC. Its translation is CAIGESPGPGGTGANVLTF.

This clonotype appeared a few times. This chain uses TRBV24-1 with TRBJ2-1; D assignment may be TRBD1 or TRBD2 (7 bases each). CDR3 length equals 16 residues. Germline CDR1 reads KGHDR; CDR2 reads SFDVKD. Trimming left V 5 bases short and J 7 bases short, with 20 bases between. The chain's CDR3 is CATSAPGRGPANEQFF. The CDR3 nucleotides are TGTGCCACCAGTGCCCCTGGGAGGGGGCCGGCGAATGAGCAGTTCTTC.

Worth noting for this clonotype: A much bigger clone sits one base away, suggesting this may be a read error. The rearrangement links TRBV7-9 to TRBJ2-5; D not certain. The J call is in doubt because the DNA end fits TRBJ2-7 better. There are 14 residues in the CDR3. Germline V gives CDR1 SEHNR, CDR2 FQNEAQ (reference sequence). CDR3 protein: CANSLDGLDHEQYF. The CDR3 nucleotides are TGTGCCAACAGCTTGGACGGATTGGATCACGAGCAGTACTTC.

This clonotype was seen a few times. The rearrangement uses TRBV7-8 and TRBJ1-2; D is perhaps TRBD1 (5 bases). The V and J ends lost 0 bases and 4 bases respectively, with 12 bases between them. CDR3 size: 15 residues. Germline loops: CDR1 SGHVS, CDR2 FQNEAQ. CDR3 region: CASSLAAGDSYGYTF. Written as DNA, the CDR3 is TGTGCCAGCAGCTTAGCGGCGGGGGATAGCTATGGCTACACCTTC.

As to this clonotype: A much larger clone is a single base away; this may be a read error. This chain links TRBV10-3 with TRBJ2-7; no clear D. The end of the DNA fits TRBJ2-5 better, so the J call may be wrong. Looked up from germline, CDR1 is ENHRY and CDR2 is SYGVKD. This CDR3 region has 16 residues. CDR3 in amino acids: CAISGPNSIGGETQYF. The DNA for the CDR3 is TGTGCCATCAGTGGGCCAAACAGTATTGGCGGAGAGACCCAGTACTTC.

This clonotype has a handful of counts. A much larger clone sits a single nucleotide away, making a read error possible. The chain recombines TRBV6-6 with TRBJ1-1; tentative D call: TRBD1 (6 bases). The CDR3 has 13 amino acids. Germline V lookup: CDR1 MNHNY, CDR2 SVGAGI (reference sequence). CDR3 DNA sequence: TGTGCCAGCAGCCGAGACAGGATCACTGGAGCTTTCTTT. Its protein is CASSRDRITGAFF.

The V gene is TRBV7-3, the J gene TRBJ1-5, with no clear D. Germline V gene lookup returns CDR1 SGHTA and CDR2 FQGTGA. The CDR3 has 15 amino acids. The V gene lost 2 bases and the J gene lost 5 bases, with 13 bases spanning the gap. The DNA for the CDR3 is TGTGCCAGCAGCTTAGGCGGATACGGGGATCAGCCCCAGCATTTT. Translating it yields CASSLGGYGDQPQHF. The full variable domain, rest sourced from reference TRBV7-3 and TRBJ1-5, is GAGVSQTPSNKVTEKGKYVELRCDPISGHTALYWYRQSLGQGPEFLIYFQGTGAADDSGLPNDRFFAVRPEGSVSTLKIQRTERGDSAVYLCASSLGGYGDQPQHFGDGTRLSIL.

The sample holds a few counts of this clonotype. The chain links TRBV12-3 or TRBV12-4 to TRBJ1-2; 7 bases are a match to TRBD1. The CDR3 sequence is 13 residues long. Trimming removed 1 base from V and 9 bases from J; junction bases left unmatched: 5. DNA for the CDR3: TGTGCCAGCAGTTTAGGGACAGGTCACCGCTACACCTTC. It translates to CASSLGTGHRYTF.

The chain has TRBV27 and TRBJ2-5; TRBD1 or TRBD2 may be the D gene (6 bases each). Trimming took off 5 bases at V and 2 bases at J, with 18 bases between the two ends. The CDR3 covers 16 residues. In germline, CDR1 is MNHEY, CDR2 SMNVEV (reference sequence). The CDR3, as DNA: TGTGCCAGCAGTGGGATGGAGGGGGGCGTTCAAGAGACCCAGTACTTC. As protein: CASSGMEGGVQETQYF.

This clonotype has just one count. It is unclear where the CDR3 begins or ends on the DNA, so no DNA is shown, and the CDR3 is as TCRdb lists it. The V call is TRBV27, the J call TRBJ1-2; the D call TRBD1 from the table was never checked on the DNA. The CDR3 is 14 residues long, counting both termini. Germline lookup yields CDR1 MNHEY and CDR2 SMNVEV (reference sequence). CDR3: CASSSSTRGYGYTF.

This clonotype came up many times. The rearrangement joins TRBV29-1 to TRBJ1-2; 8 nucleotides agree with TRBD1. The CDR3 totals 14 residues. Germline lookup yields CDR1 SQVTM and CDR2 ANQGSEA. Trimming cost V 2 bases and J 8 bases; bases outside gene matches: 10. CDR3 bases: TGCAGCGTTGAAAAACCTCGCAGGGGGCAAGGCTACACCTTC. This codes for CSVEKPRRGQGYTF.

The sample holds a few counts of this clonotype. The V and J genes are TRBV7-2 and TRBJ2-3; possibly TRBD2 for D (6 bases). Germline CDR1 SGHTA, CDR2 FQGNSA. The CDR3 is 15 residues long. Trimming shortened V by 6 bases and J by 1 base, and 14 bases separated the two germline ends. The CDR3 coding sequence is TGTGCCAGCAGTAAGAGAACGGGGGGCACAGATACGCAGTATTTT. Protein sequence: CASSKRTGGTDTQYF.

This clonotype occurred a few times. The rearrangement joins TRBV6-5 to TRBJ1-2; 10 bases are shared with TRBD1. Germline-derived CDR1 and CDR2 are MNHEY and SVGAGI. V gave up 2 bases and J gave up 8 bases; unmatched junction bases: 8. The CDR3 is 15 residues long. In DNA form, the CDR3 reads TGTGCCAGCAGTTACGAGCCGGGACAGGGGTTGGGCTACACCTTC. Its protein is CASSYEPGQGLGYTF.

J is TRBJ2-7 and V is TRBV28, with a weak D call TRBD2 (5 bases). V lost 8 bases to trimming and J lost 0 bases, with 11 bases between them. This CDR3 is built from 13 residues. CDR1 and CDR2 from the germline V gene are MDHEN and SYDVKM. The CDR3, as DNA: TGTGCCAGCGCGGGCGAACCCTCCTACGAGCAGTACTTC. This gives the protein CASAGEPSYEQYF.

This clonotype was seen a handful of times. The chain carries TRBV29-1 and TRBJ1-2; weak D call: TRBD1 (5 bases). This CDR3 spans 13 amino acids. V lost 4 bases, J lost 1 base, and 10 bases lay in between. Germline values: CDR1 SQVTM, CDR2 ANQGSEA. Here the CDR3 reads CSVVGRVNYGYTF. The DNA of the CDR3 is TGCAGCGTTGTGGGGCGAGTTAACTATGGCTACACCTTC.

This clonotype was seen many times. The chain uses TRBV7-2 and TRBJ1-2, with TRBD1 identical over 10 bases. Germline CDR1 and CDR2: SGHTA and FQGNSA. Trimming took 5 bases from V and 6 from J; bases not matched to a gene: 3. The CDR3 is 13 amino acids. The CDR3 DNA reads as TGTGCCAGCAGCCCGGACAGGGGGGATGGCTACACCTTC. Amino acids: CASSPDRGDGYTF.

The chain recombines TRBV29-1 with TRBJ1-3, with a weak D call TRBD1 (6 bases). CDR1 and CDR2 (germline): SQVTM, ANQGSEA. V was trimmed by 7 bases and J by 4 bases, leaving 14 bases between them. The CDR3 contains 13 residues. The CDR3 spells CSAEVGGGNTIYF. In nucleotides, the CDR3 is TGCAGCGCGGAGGTGGGGGGCGGAAACACCATATATTTT.

The chain joins TRBV5-6 to TRBJ2-1; TRBD2 matches 8 bases. Per the germline V gene, CDR1 is SGHDT and CDR2 is YYEEEE. The length of the CDR3 is 15 residues. V gave up 4 bases and J gave up 13 bases; unmatched junction bases: 16. The CDR3 bases are TGTGCCAGCAGCCATCAGGCGCGGGAGGTAGAGACCCAGTTCTTC. Translating gives CASSHQAREVETQFF. The full variable domain, completed using reference TRBV5-6 and TRBJ2-1, is DAGVTQSPTHLIKTRGQQVTLRCSPKSGHDTVSWYQQALGQGPQFIFQYYEEEERQRGNFPDRFSGHQFPNYSSELNVNALLLGDSALYLCASSHQAREVETQFFGPGTRLTVL.

This chain joins TRBV20-1 and TRBJ2-7; 11 bases are a match to TRBD1. CDR1 and CDR2 from the germline V gene are DFQATT and SNEGSKA (reference sequence). The V and J ends lost 3 bases and 0 bases, in that order; junction bases with no gene match: 7. This CDR3 contains 16 residues. DNA for the CDR3: TGCAGTGCTAGGCGGCTCGGACAGGGGGCCTCCTACGAGCAGTACTTC. Translation: CSARRLGQGASYEQYF.

This clonotype occurred a few times. The chain is built from TRBV5-1 and TRBJ1-4; no clear D gene. Germline CDR1 reads SGHRS; CDR2 reads YFSETQ. Deletions cut 5 bases from V and 7 bases from J, with 15 bases between. The CDR3 has 14 residues. The CDR3 loop is CASSSYTAREKLFF. The CDR3 DNA is TGCGCCAGCAGTTCGTATACGGCCCGTGAAAAACTGTTTTTT.

This clonotype has just a few counts. The V gene is TRBV6-5, the J gene TRBJ1-3, with D unclear. Trimming left V 3 bases short and J 4 bases short, with 10 bases between. CDR3 length equals 14 residues. Germline-derived CDR1 and CDR2 are MNHEY and SVGAGI. In DNA, the CDR3 is TGTGCCAGCAGTTATGAGAGGTCCGGAAACACCATATATTTT. Translation gives CASSYERSGNTIYF.

About this clonotype: Since a much larger clone is just one base distant, this may be a read error. The V gene is TRBV6-6, the J gene TRBJ1-2; TRBD1 aligns across 9 bases. Germline CDR1 and CDR2: MNHNY and SVGAGI (reference sequence). Trimming took 6 bases from V and 6 from J; bases not matched to a gene: 8. The CDR3 covers 14 residues. In DNA form, the CDR3 reads TGTGCCAGCAGGGCTACGACAGGGGGGGATGGCTACACCTTC. Its protein product is CASRATTGGDGYTF.

The sample holds a few counts of this clonotype. The chain links TRBV5-4 to TRBJ2-3; 8 bases align to TRBD1. This CDR3 is built from 17 residues. The V gene end was trimmed by 2 bases and the J gene end by 3 bases; junction bases not matched to a gene: 11. CDR1 is SGHNT, CDR2 YYREEE, per germline (reference sequence). In nucleotides, the CDR3 is TGTGCCAGCAGCTTTTGGTCCGGGACAGGTCCGACAGATACGCAGTATTTT. Protein sequence: CASSFWSGTGPTDTQYF.

This clonotype was seen more than once but under ten times. The chain recombines TRBV7-9 with TRBJ1-3, with TRBD1 matching 9 bases. Trimming at V came to 8 bases and at J to 6 bases, leaving 5 bases not matched to a gene. This CDR3 region has 13 residues. CDR1 is SEHNR and CDR2 is FQNEAQ in the germline V gene (reference sequence). The CDR3 loop is CASGGQGQNTIYF. In nucleotides, the CDR3 is TGTGCCAGCGGGGGACAGGGCCAAAACACCATATATTTT.

The V and J genes are TRBV6-2 or TRBV6-3 and TRBJ1-1, with a tentative D call TRBD1 (5 bases). Germline loops: CDR1 MNHEY, CDR2 SVGEGT. V was shortened by 7 bases and J by 5 bases, with 17 bases between the two germline ends. This CDR3 is built from 14 residues. The CDR3: CASKWAGDGTEAFF. CDR3 bases: TGTGCCAGCAAGTGGGCGGGGGATGGAACTGAAGCTTTCTTT.

The chain uses TRBV7-2 and TRBJ1-2; D remains unclear. The CDR3 has 12 residues. The germline V and J ends were trimmed by 1 base and 8 bases, with 8 bases remaining between them. The germline V gene encodes CDR1 SGHTA and CDR2 FQGNSA. Written as DNA, the CDR3 is TGTACCAGCAGCTTAGAAGTCTTAGGCTACACCTTC. It specifies CTSSLEVLGYTF. The variable domain in full, completed from reference TRBV7-2 and TRBJ1-2, reads GAGVSQSPSNKVTEKGKDVELRCDPISGHTALYWYRQSLGQGLEFLIYFQGNSAPDKSGLPSDRFSAERTGGSVSTLTIQRTQQEDSAVYLCTSSLEVLGYTFGSGTRLTVV.